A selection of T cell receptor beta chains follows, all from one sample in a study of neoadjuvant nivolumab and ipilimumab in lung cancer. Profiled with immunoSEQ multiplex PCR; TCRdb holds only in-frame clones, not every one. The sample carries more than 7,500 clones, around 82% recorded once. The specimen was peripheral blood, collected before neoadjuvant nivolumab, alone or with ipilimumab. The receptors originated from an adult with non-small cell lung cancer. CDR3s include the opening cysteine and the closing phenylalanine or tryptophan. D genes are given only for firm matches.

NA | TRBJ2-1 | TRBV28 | TGTGCCAGCAGTTTAGGGGGGCCCAATGAGCAGTTCTTC | CASSLGGPNEQFF
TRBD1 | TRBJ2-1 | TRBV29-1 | TGCAGCGTTTGCCAGGGGGTGTACAATGAGCAGTTCTTC | CSVCQGVYNEQFF
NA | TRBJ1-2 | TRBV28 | TGTGCCAGCAGTACAGGGTCGGCTAACTATGGCTACACCTTC | CASSTGSANYGYTF
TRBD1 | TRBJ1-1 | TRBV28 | TGTGCCAGCAATATATTTACCGGGACAGTCAACACTGAAGCTTTCTTT | CASNIFTGTVNTEAFF
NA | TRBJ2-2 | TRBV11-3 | TGTGCCAGCAGCCCCCAGGCGGGGTTCGGGGAGCTGTTTTTT | CASSPQAGFGELFF
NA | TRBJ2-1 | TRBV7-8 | TGTGCCAGCAGCCACGCGAGGGAGCGAAGCTCCTACAATGAGCAGTTCTTC | CASSHARERSSYNEQFF
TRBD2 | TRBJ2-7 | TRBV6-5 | TGTGCCAGCAGCCGGGCGGGGGGGCTCTCCTACGAGCAGTACTTC | CASSRAGGLSYEQYF
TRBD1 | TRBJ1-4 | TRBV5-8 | TGTGCCAGCAGCCAAGGGACAGGGCAAGAAAAACTGTTTTTT | CASSQGTGQEKLFF
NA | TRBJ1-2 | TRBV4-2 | TGTGCCAGCAGCCAAGAGGTAGGACAGATCTATGGCTACACCTTC | CASSQEVGQIYGYTF
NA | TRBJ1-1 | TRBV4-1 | TGCGCCAGCAGCCAATACGGGGACACTGAAGCTTTCTTT | CASSQYGDTEAFF
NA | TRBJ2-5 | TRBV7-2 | TGTGCCAGCAGCTTAATAGGGGGTGGACAAGAGACCCAGTACTTC | CASSLIGGGQETQYF
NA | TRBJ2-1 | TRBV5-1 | TGCGCCAGCAGCTTGGGGGCAGCCTCGTCCTACAATGAGCAGTTCTTC | CASSLGAASSYNEQFF
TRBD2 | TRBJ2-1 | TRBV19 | TGTGCCAGTAGTACGACTAGCGGGAGGTGGAATGAGCAGTTCTTC | CASSTTSGRWNEQFF
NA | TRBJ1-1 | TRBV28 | TGTGCCAGCAGTTTACCCGTGGCGAACACTGAAGCTTTCTTT | CASSLPVANTEAFF
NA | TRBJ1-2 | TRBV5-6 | TGTGCCAGCAGCTTACCTTGGGGGGGGCTAAACTATGGCTACACCTTC | CASSLPWGGLNYGYTF
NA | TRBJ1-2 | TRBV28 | TGTGCCAGCAGTTTATTAGGGCAGGGAAAGGGCTACACCTTC | CASSLLGQGKGYTF
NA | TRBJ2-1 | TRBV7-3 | TGTGCCAGCAGCTTATCGGCGGGGAACAATGAGCAGTTCTTC | CASSLSAGNNEQFF
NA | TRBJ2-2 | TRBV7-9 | TGTGCCAGCAGCCCAAACCCCCTTGAAAACACCGGGGAGCTGTTTTTT | CASSPNPLENTGELFF
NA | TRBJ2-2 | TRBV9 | TGTGCCAGCAGCTCTTTGGGGAGGAGCACCGGGGAGCTGTTTTTT | CASSSLGRSTGELFF
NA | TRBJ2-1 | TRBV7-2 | TGTGCCAGCAGCTTAGATATTGCTAGCTGGACGTACAATGAGCAGTTCTTC | CASSLDIASWTYNEQFF
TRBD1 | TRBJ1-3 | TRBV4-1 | TGCGCCAGCAGCCAAGAAGGGGCCCTCACAGGGGGTCGAGGAAACACCATATATTTT | CASSQEGALTGGRGNTIYF
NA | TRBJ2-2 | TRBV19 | TGTGCCAGTAAGAACAGGGCAATCACCGGGGAGCTGTTTTTT | CASKNRAITGELFF